The present TCR beta chain was sequenced within a study of neurological immune-mediated disorders. Findings of the study overall: HTLV-1-associated myelopathy showed the most TCR clonal expansion; multiple sclerosis the least, below healthy controls.

Many counts were recorded for this clonotype. The antigen is undetermined. This CDR3 spans 16 amino acids. V was clipped by 3 bases and J by 0 bases, with 13 bases between them. Time point of the sample: technical triplicate 3. MiXCR, run by TCRdb on the 5' RACE reads, gives a single entry per CDR3 protein. The profile covers 45,000 or so distinct CDR3 sequences, with roughly 21% appearing a single time and almost 4.5% taken by the ten largest. The V call is TRBV12-3 or TRBV12-4, the J call TRBJ2-3; a possible D gene is TRBD2 (7 bases). Specimen: PBMCs. The receptor was derived from a man in his fifties or sixties with HTLV-1-associated myelopathy (HAM/TSP). The CDR3 sequence: CASSFGGASSTDTQYF. The CDR3 coding sequence is TGTGCCAGCAGTTTTGGGGGGGCTTCGAGCACAGATACGCAGTATTTT.